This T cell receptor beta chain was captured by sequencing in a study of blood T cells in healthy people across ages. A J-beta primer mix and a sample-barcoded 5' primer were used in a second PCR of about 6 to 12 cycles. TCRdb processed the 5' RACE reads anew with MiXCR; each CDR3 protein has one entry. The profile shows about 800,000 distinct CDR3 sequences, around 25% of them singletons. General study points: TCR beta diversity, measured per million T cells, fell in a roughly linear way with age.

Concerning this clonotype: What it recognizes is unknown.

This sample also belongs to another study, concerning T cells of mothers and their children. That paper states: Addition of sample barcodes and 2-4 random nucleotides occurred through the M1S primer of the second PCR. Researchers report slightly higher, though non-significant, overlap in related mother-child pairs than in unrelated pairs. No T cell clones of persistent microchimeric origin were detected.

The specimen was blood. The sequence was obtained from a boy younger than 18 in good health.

CDR3 in DNA: TGTGCCAGCAGCTTTATGGGACAGGCATCCTCCTACGAGCAGTACTTC. Amino acid sequence: CASSFMGQASSYEQYF. The genes are TRBV5-6 and TRBJ2-7; 8 bases match TRBD1. The J segment lost 0 bases and the V segment lost 2 bases, leaving 7 bases of the junction unmatched. Looked up from germline, CDR1 is SGHDT and CDR2 is YYEEEE. CDR3 length: 16 residues.